This T cell receptor beta chain was obtained from a study of T cell repertoires in cytomegalovirus infection. Study-wide background: Both a matching HLA type and CMV infection were indicated by public TCR beta signatures. The study, taken as a whole, reports: CMV carriers with the relevant HLA were identified by cumulative public TCR beta family frequency.

This clonotype was recorded at least ten times. Its antigen is still unknown. From the reads, TCRdb called clonotypes with MiXCR, one entry per CDR3 protein. The data contain roughly 90,000 distinct CDR3 sequences, over 25% of them singletons. V was pared by 4 bases and J by 6 bases, with 10 bases of the junction left unmatched. The CDR3 has 16 amino acids. V gene TRBV12-3 or TRBV12-4 combines with J gene TRBJ1-4; 8 positions agree with TRBD1. The sequence was obtained from a human donor in good health (CMV status not recorded). Some clones in this sample may be carry-over from other donors' samples. Here the sequenced sample was CD8+ T cells from cultured PBMCs, taken from culture after CMV antigen stimulation. The CDR3 DNA sequence: TGTGCCAGCAGTTCCCTGACCGGACAGGGCTATGAAAAACTGTTTTTT. Protein product: CASSSLTGQGYEKLFF.